The 18 T cell receptor beta chains reported below all come from one sample, sequenced in a study of cytomegalovirus exposure and HLA in healthy donors. The PCR contained 60 Vbeta and 13 Jbeta primers. TCRdb's copy holds only in-frame clones and misses some; the assay was immunoSEQ multiplex PCR. This sample carries about 120,000 clones, around three quarters of them seen once, and the ten largest clones take roughly 3.3%. The sample consisted of PBMCs. These receptors originate from a woman aged 25-40 years in good health and CMV-seropositive.

This clone was seen a handful of times. The rearrangement uses TRBV27 and TRBJ2-3; the match to TRBD2 covers 8 bases. There are 15 residues in the CDR3. Germline V gene lookup returns CDR1 MNHEY and CDR2 SMNVEV (reference sequence). Losses at the gene ends were 3 bases for V and 4 bases for J; bases not matched to a gene: 6. CDR3 loop: CASSFLGGAADTQYF. The CDR3 DNA reads as TGTGCCAGCAGTTTTCTCGGGGGGGCCGCAGATACGCAGTATTTT.

This chain links TRBV6-5 with TRBJ1-2; TRBD1 matches 7 bases. The length of the CDR3 is 14 residues. The germline gives CDR1 MNHEY, CDR2 SVGAGI. V was clipped by 7 bases and J by 8 bases; unmatched bases: 13. The CDR3 nucleotides read TGTGCCAGCAACGACAGGGAGCCCCCCTACGGCTACACCTTC. It codes for CASNDREPPYGYTF.

The V gene is TRBV7-7, the J gene TRBJ2-2, with 9 bases identical to TRBD1. Trimming at V came to 7 bases and at J to 6 bases, leaving 6 bases not matched to a gene. CDR1 is SSHAT and CDR2 is FNYEAQ in the germline V gene (reference sequence). The length of the CDR3 is 14 residues. The CDR3 DNA reads TGTGCCAGCACCCGGGACAGGGACTCCGGGGAGCTGTTTTTT. Its protein product is CASTRDRDSGELFF.

This clone has only one observation. The chain joins TRBV6-1 to TRBJ2-1, with TRBD2 identical over 15 bases. The germline gives CDR1 MNHNS, CDR2 SASEGT. This CDR3 has 14 residues. V trimming: 5 bases; J trimming: 9 bases; junction bases outside the gene matches: 2. The CDR3 region has the DNA TGTGCCAGCAGTCGGACTAGCGGGGGGGCTGAGCAGTTCTTC. It translates to CASSRTSGGAEQFF.

In its sample, this clone was seen many times. The chain's CDR3 is CASSHGLANTGELFF. In DNA, the CDR3 is TGCGCCAGCAGCCACGGACTAGCGAACACCGGGGAGCTGTTTTTT. The genes are TRBV4-1 and TRBJ2-2, with TRBD2 matching 7 bases. CDR1 is MGHRA and CDR2 is YSYEKL in the germline V gene. V trimming: 3 bases; J trimming: 0 bases; junction bases outside the gene matches: 1. CDR3 size: 15 residues.

The chain has TRBV9 and TRBJ2-1; D not resolved. Germline CDR1 is SGDLS and CDR2 is YYNGEE. The CDR3 spans 15 residues. With 0 bases removed from V and 0 bases from J, the gap between germline ends came to 7 bases. The CDR3 reads CASSVVQSSYNEQFF. The CDR3 region has the DNA TGTGCCAGCAGCGTAGTACAGTCCTCCTACAATGAGCAGTTCTTC.

This clone was picked up a small number of times. The chain is built from TRBV7-6 and TRBJ1-4, with D possibly being TRBD1 (6 bases). Germline V CDR1 and CDR2: SGHVS, FNYEAQ. The CDR3 contains 17 residues. Trimming cost V 5 bases and J 2 bases, with 18 bases left between them. DNA for the CDR3: TGTGCCAGCAGCGGACTTCCAGGGGTTGGTACTAATGAAAAACTGTTTTTT. This translates into CASSGLPGVGTNEKLFF.

CDR3 region: CASSQAHRGQATEAFF. The DNA for the CDR3 is TGCGCCAGCAGCCAAGCTCACAGGGGGCAGGCCACTGAAGCTTTCTTT. The chain joins TRBV4-1 to TRBJ1-1; 9 bases match TRBD1. There are 16 residues in the CDR3. CDR1 is MGHRA, CDR2 YSYEKL, per germline. V lost 1 base and J lost 4; bases outside the gene matches: 7.

The V call is TRBV19, the J call TRBJ2-3, with 7 bases identical to TRBD1. CDR1 and CDR2 (germline): LNHDA, SQIVND (reference sequence). The CDR3 runs to 14 residues. Unmatched junction bases numbered 3, after V lost 6 bases and J lost 0 bases. The CDR3 nucleotides read TGTGCCAGTAGGTTGACAGGGAGCACAGATACGCAGTATTTT. This sequence encodes CASRLTGSTDTQYF.

CDR3: CASSASFVAMADEQFF. CDR3 nucleotides: TGTGCCAGCTCAGCCTCATTTGTGGCTATGGCGGATGAGCAGTTCTTC. V is TRBV18 and J is TRBJ2-1; D remains unclear. Trimming cost V 5 bases and J 8 bases, with 22 bases left between them. The CDR3 totals 16 residues. Germline V CDR1 and CDR2: KGHSH, LQKENI.

V and J are TRBV5-1 and TRBJ2-1, with TRBD1 as a possible D gene (7 bases). This CDR3 has 14 amino acids. V was clipped by 2 bases and J by 7 bases, with 13 bases between them. Germline V gene data show CDR1 as SGHRS and CDR2 as YFSETQ. The CDR3 sequence is CASSLQTGRNEQFF. The CDR3 region has the DNA TGCGCCAGCAGCTTACAGACAGGGAGGAATGAGCAGTTCTTC.

This chain connects TRBV7-2 to TRBJ2-2; TRBD2 aligns across 10 bases. The CDR3 is 16 amino acids. Unmatched junction bases numbered 1, after V lost 0 bases and J lost 3 bases. Germline CDR1 SGHTA, CDR2 FQGNSA. The CDR3 DNA is TGTGCCAGCAGCTTAGCTCTAGCGGGGGACACCGGGGAGCTGTTTTTT. Amino acid sequence: CASSLALAGDTGELFF.

J is TRBJ1-1 and V is TRBV6-5; 7 bases map to TRBD1. The CDR3 loop spans 11 amino acids. J was trimmed by 12 bases and V by 6 bases; bases with no gene match: 7. Germline assignment: CDR1 MNHEY and CDR2 SVGAGI. Here the CDR3 DNA reads TGTGCCAGCAGCCGGGACAGCGAACCTTTCTTT. Its translation is CASSRDSEPFF.

The rearrangement joins TRBV28 to TRBJ2-1, with D possibly being TRBD2 (6 bases). The CDR3 sequence is 16 residues long. Germline V gives CDR1 MDHEN, CDR2 SYDVKM. The V gene lost 4 bases and the J gene lost 0 bases, with 13 bases spanning the gap. The DNA of the CDR3 is TGTGCCAGCAGTTCCCTGGGGGGTGGCTCCTACAATGAGCAGTTCTTC. Protein sequence: CASSSLGGGSYNEQFF.

The V gene is TRBV9, the J gene TRBJ1-2; possibly TRBD1 for D (6 bases). This CDR3 is 12 amino acids long. The germline V gene encodes CDR1 SGDLS and CDR2 YYNGEE. With 5 bases removed from V and 7 bases from J, the gap between germline ends came to 12 bases. The CDR3: CASSQTGTGYTF. Here the CDR3 DNA reads TGTGCCAGCAGTCAAACAGGGACTGGCTACACCTTC.

As DNA, the CDR3 is TGTGCCAGCAGCCCCCGGGGGCGGGGGGGTACAGATACGCAGTATTTT. Translated: CASSPRGRGGTDTQYF. The rearrangement joins TRBV7-2 to TRBJ2-3; 9 bases align to TRBD2. The CDR3 contains 16 residues. Germline trimming cut 5 bases from V and 3 bases from J; bases unmatched to any gene: 9. Looked up from germline, CDR1 is SGHTA and CDR2 is FQGNSA.

The V call is TRBV2, the J call TRBJ1-1, with TRBD1 as a possible D gene (5 bases). The CDR3 spans 15 residues. The V gene lost 8 bases and the J gene lost 0 bases, with 16 bases spanning the gap. CDR1 and CDR2 (germline): SNHLY, FYNNEI. The CDR3 DNA sequence: TGTGCCAGCCAAGGGGTAGATTTGTTGAACACTGAAGCTTTCTTT. It encodes CASQGVDLLNTEAFF. Looking up the rest from reference TRBV2 and TRBJ1-1 gives the full variable domain: EPEVTQTPSHQVTQMGQEVILRCVPISNHLYFYWYRQILGQKVEFLVSFYNNEISEKSEIFDDQFSVERPDGSNFTLKIRSTKLEDSAMYFCASQGVDLLNTEAFFGQGTRLTVV.

The chain links TRBV5-1 to TRBJ1-4, with D possibly matching TRBD1 (6 bases). The CDR3 contains 15 residues. Trimming cost V 4 bases and J 8 bases, with 18 bases left between them. Germline CDR1 SGHRS, CDR2 YFSETQ. The CDR3, as DNA: TGCGCCAGCAGCCCGACTTCGGGGGGCGCGGAAAAACTGTTTTTT. The encoded protein is CASSPTSGGAEKLFF.